This T cell receptor (beta chain) stems from a study of CD8+ T cells in alopecia areata. RNA extraction and reverse transcription yielded cDNA as sequencing template. The method was immunoSEQ multiplex PCR; TCRdb's version includes in-frame clones alone and lacks a portion of them. Among roughly 220,000 clones listed, 35% to 40% were seen once. Treatment defined: oral pan-JAK inhibitor, 5-10 mg twice daily. This clone was found a few times. What it binds is not known. General observations from the study: An increase in clonality over normal scalp was evident in lesional scalp, especially alopecia totalis/universalis.

This clonotype originated in a human donor with alopecia areata. The sample was CD4+ T cells sorted from blood, taken around week 30, from a patient treated with tofacitinib.

In DNA, the CDR3 is TGCGCCAGCAGCTCCGCTCGGACCCACGGGGCCACAGATACGCAGTATTTT. It translates to CASSSARTHGATDTQYF. The rearrangement uses TRBV5-1 and TRBJ2-3, with D perhaps being TRBD1 or TRBD2 (5 bases each). The CDR3 is made up of 17 amino acids. CDR1 and CDR2 (germline): SGHRS, YFSETQ. V was cut by 3 bases and J by 2 bases, with 19 bases left in between.